This T cell receptor beta chain was recorded in a study of cytomegalovirus exposure and HLA in healthy donors. Findings and limits, study-wide: Among TCR beta chains, those listed as cytomegalovirus-associated numbered over 150.

Turning to this clone: The antigen is unknown.

PCR was performed using 60 Vbeta and 13 Jbeta primers. The data were produced by immunoSEQ multiplex PCR, yet TCRdb's version contains in-frame clones alone and is incomplete. The record lists 70,000 to 85,000 clones, of which the ten most abundant hold roughly 8%. The CDR3 has 18 amino acids. Losses at the gene ends were 1 base for V and 0 bases for J; bases not matched to a gene: 8. The V gene's germline CDR1 is KGHSH and CDR2 LQKENI. Sequencing input: PBMCs. This chain joins TRBV18 and TRBJ2-3, with 9 bases matching TRBD1. This clonotype was obtained from a female donor in good health and CMV-seropositive. This CDR3 is CASSPQKTGTGSTDTQYF. The CDR3 DNA is TGTGCCAGCTCACCACAAAAGACCGGGACAGGGAGCACAGATACGCAGTATTTT.